The T cell receptor (beta chain) under discussion was sequenced for a study of CD8+ T cells in alopecia areata. V lost 3 bases to trimming and J lost 6 bases; unmatched junction nucleotides: 7. The V gene's germline CDR1 is SQVTM and CDR2 ANQGSEA. The CDR3 extends over 13 amino acids. Comment on this clone: Its antigen is unidentified.

Regarding treatment: oral pan-JAK inhibitor, 5-10 mg twice daily. cDNA reverse transcribed from extracted RNA served as the sequencing template. The data were produced by immunoSEQ multiplex PCR, yet TCRdb's version contains in-frame clones alone and is incomplete. The sample shows roughly 250,000 clones, 60% of them seen only once. Findings of the study overall: Normal skin's resident alphabeta T cells are also sequenced in scalp samples.

This material consisted of CD4+ T cells sorted from blood, taken around week 52, from a patient treated with tofacitinib. J is TRBJ1-2 and V is TRBV29-1; 7 bases align to TRBD1. The clonotype originates from a human donor with alopecia areata. This CDR3 is CSVERGQVDGYTF. The CDR3 bases are TGCAGCGTTGAGAGAGGACAGGTCGATGGCTACACCTTC.